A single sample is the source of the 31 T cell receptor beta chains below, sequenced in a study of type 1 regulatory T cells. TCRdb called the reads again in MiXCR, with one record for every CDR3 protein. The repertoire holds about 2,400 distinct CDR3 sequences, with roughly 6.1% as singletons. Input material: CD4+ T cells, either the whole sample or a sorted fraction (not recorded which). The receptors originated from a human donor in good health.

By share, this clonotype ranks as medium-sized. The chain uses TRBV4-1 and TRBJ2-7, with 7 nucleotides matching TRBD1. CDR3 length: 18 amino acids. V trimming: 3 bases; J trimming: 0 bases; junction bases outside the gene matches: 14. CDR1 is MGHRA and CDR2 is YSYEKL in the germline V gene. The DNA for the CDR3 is TGCGCCAGCAGCCACAACCCACCCCAGGGGACAGCCTCCTACGAGCAGTACTTC. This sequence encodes CASSHNPPQGTASYEQYF.

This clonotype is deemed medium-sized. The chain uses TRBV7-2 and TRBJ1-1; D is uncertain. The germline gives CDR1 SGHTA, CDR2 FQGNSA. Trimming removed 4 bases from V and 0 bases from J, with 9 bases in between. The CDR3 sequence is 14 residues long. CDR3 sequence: CASSWNTMNTEAFF. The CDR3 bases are TGTGCCAGCAGCTGGAACACCATGAACACTGAAGCTTTCTTT.

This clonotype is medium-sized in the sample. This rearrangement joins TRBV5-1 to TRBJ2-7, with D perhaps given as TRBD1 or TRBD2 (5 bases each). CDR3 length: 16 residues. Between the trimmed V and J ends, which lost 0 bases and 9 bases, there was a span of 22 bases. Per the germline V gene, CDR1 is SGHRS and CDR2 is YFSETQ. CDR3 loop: CASSLVAGDGAVGQYF. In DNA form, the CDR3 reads TGCGCCAGCAGCTTGGTCGCCGGAGACGGGGCGGTTGGGCAGTACTTC.

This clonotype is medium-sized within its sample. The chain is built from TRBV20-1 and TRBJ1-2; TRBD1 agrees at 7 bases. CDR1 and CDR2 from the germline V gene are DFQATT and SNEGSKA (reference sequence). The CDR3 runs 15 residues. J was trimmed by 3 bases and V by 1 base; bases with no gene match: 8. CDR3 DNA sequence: TGCAGTGCTAGAGCCCCGGGACAGACTCACTATGGCTACACCTTC. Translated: CSARAPGQTHYGYTF.

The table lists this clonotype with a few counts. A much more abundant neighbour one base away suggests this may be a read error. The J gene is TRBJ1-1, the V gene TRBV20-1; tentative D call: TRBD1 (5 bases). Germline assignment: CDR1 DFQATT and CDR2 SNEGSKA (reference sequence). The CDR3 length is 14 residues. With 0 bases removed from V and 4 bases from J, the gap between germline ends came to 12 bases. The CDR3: CSARDGTSGTEAFF. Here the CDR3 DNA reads TGCAGTGCTAGAGATGGGACTTCGGGCACTGAAGCTTTCTTT.

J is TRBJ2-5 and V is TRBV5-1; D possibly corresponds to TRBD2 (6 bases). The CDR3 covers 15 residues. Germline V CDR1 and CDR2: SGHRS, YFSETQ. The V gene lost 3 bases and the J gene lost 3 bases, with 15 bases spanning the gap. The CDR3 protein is CASSSGGLGKETQYF. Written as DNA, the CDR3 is TGCGCCAGCAGCTCTGGAGGGTTGGGGAAAGAGACCCAGTACTTC.

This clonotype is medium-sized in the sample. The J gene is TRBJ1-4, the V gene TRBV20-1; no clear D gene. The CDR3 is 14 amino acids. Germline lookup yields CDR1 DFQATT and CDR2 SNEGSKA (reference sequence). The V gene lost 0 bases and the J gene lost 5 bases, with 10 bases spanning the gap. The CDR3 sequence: CSARDMAGNEKLFF. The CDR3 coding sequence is TGCAGTGCTAGAGATATGGCGGGAAATGAAAAACTGTTTTTT.

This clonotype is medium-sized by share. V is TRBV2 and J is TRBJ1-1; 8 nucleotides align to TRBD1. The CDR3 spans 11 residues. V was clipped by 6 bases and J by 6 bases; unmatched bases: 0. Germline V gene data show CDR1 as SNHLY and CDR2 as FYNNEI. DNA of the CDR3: TGTGCCAGCAGACAGGGGGCTGAAGCTTTCTTT. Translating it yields CASRQGAEAFF.

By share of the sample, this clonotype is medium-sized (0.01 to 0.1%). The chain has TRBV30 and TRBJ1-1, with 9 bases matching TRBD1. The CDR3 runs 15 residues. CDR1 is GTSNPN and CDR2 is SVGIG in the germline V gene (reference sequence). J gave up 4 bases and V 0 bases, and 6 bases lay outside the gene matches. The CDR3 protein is CAWSVLGQGSTEAFF. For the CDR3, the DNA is TGTGCCTGGAGTGTACTGGGACAGGGTAGCACTGAAGCTTTCTTT.

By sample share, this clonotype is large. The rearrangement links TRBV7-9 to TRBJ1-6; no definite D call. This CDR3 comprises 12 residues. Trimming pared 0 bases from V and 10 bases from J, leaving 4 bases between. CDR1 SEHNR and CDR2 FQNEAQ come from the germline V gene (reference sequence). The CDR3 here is CASSLASSPLHF. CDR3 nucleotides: TGTGCCAGCAGCTTAGCGTCCTCACCCCTCCACTTT.

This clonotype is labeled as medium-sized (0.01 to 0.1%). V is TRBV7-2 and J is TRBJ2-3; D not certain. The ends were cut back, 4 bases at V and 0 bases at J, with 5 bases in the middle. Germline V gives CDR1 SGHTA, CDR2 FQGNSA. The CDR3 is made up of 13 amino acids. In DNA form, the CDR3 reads TGTGCCAGCAGCTCGTATAGCACAGATACGCAGTATTTT. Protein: CASSSYSTDTQYF.

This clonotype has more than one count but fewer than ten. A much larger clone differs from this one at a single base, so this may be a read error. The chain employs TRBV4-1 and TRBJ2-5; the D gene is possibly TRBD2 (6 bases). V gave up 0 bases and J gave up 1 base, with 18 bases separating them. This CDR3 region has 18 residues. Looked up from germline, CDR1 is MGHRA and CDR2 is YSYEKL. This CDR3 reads CASSQDPNLARGQETQYF. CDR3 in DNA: TGCGCCAGCAGCCAAGATCCCAACCTAGCGAGGGGCCAAGAGACCCAGTACTTC.

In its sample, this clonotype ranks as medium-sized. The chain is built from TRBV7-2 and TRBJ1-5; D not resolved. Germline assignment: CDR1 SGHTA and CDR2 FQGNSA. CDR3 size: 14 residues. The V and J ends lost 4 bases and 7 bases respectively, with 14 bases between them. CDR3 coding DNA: TGTGCCAGCAGCTCCATGGGTGGAAGGCAGCCCCAGCATTTT. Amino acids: CASSSMGGRQPQHF.

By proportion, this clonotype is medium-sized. This CDR3 reads CASSLGQAVRNEQFF. The CDR3 nucleotides read TGTGCCAGCAGCTTGGGACAGGCAGTCCGCAATGAGCAGTTCTTC. The chain combines TRBV5-6 with TRBJ2-1, with D perhaps matching TRBD1 (6 bases). The CDR3 loop spans 15 amino acids. Trimming removed 0 bases at V and 6 bases at J, with 13 bases between. Germline V CDR1 and CDR2: SGHDT, YYEEEE.

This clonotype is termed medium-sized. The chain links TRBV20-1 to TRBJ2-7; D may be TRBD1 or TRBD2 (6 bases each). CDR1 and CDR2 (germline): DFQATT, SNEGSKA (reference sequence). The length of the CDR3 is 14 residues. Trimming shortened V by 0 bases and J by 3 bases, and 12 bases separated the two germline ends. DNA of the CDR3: TGCAGTGCTAGAGAGGGGGGCAGGGGCTACGAGCAGTACTTC. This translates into CSAREGGRGYEQYF.

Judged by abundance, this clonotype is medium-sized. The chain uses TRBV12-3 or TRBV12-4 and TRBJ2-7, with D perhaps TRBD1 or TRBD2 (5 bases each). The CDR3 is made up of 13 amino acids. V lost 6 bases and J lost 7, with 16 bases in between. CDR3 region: CASSRDGSMEQYF. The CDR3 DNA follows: TGTGCCAGCAGCCGGGACGGATCCATGGAGCAGTACTTC.

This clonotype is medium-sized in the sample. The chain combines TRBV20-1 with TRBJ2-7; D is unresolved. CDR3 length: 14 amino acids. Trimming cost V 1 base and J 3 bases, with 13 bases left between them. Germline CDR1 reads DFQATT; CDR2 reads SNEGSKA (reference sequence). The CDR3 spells CSARGITQIYEQYF. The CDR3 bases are TGCAGTGCTAGAGGAATCACCCAAATCTACGAGCAGTACTTC.

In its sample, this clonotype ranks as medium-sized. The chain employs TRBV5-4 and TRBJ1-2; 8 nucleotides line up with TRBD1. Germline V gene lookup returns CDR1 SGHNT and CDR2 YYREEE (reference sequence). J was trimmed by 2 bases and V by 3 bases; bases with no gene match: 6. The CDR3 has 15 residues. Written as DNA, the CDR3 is TGTGCCAGCAGCTCTGGACAGGGCTTCAACTATGGCTACACCTTC. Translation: CASSSGQGFNYGYTF. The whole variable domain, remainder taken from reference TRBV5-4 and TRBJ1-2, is ETGVTQSPTHLIKTRGQQVTLRCSSQSGHNTVSWYQQALGQGPQFIFQYYREEENGRGNFPPRFSGLQFPNYSSELNVNALELDDSALYLCASSSGQGFNYGYTFGSGTRLTVV.

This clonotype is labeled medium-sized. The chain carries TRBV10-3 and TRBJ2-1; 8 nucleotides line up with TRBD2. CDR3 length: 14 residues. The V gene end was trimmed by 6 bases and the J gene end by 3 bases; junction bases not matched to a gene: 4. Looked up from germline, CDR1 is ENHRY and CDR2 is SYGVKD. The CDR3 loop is CAIRYSGVYNEQFF. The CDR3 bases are TGTGCCATCAGGTATAGCGGGGTCTACAATGAGCAGTTCTTC.

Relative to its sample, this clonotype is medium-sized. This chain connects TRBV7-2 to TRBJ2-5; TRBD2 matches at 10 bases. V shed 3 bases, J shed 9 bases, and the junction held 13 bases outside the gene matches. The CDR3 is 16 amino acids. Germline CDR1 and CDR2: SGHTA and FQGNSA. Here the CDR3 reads CASSFGSGGAIVPQYF. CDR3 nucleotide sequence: TGTGCCAGCAGCTTTGGGAGCGGGGGGGCCATCGTGCCCCAGTACTTC. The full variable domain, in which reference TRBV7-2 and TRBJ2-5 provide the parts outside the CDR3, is GAGVSQSPSNKVTEKGKDVELRCDPISGHTALYWYRQSLGQGLEFLIYFQGNSAPDKSGLPSDRFSAERTGGSVSTLTIQRTQQEDSAVYLCASSFGSGGAIVPQYFGPGTRLLVL.

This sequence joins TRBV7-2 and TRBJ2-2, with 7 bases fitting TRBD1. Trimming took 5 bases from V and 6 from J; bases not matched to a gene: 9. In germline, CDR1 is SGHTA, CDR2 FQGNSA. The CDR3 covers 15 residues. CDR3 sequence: CASSPRYRGPGELFF. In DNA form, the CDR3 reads TGTGCCAGCAGCCCACGCTACAGGGGCCCCGGGGAGCTGTTTTTT.

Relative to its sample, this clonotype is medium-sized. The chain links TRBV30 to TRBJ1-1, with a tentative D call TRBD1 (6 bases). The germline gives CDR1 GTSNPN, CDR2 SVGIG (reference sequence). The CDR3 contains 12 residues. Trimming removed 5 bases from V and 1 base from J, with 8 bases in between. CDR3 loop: CAWGDTNTEAFF. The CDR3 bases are TGTGCCTGGGGGGACACGAACACTGAAGCTTTCTTT.

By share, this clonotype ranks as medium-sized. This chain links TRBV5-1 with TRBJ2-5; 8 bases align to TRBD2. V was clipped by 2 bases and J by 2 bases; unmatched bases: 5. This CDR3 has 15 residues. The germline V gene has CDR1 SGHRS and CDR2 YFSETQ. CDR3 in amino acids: CASSFSGGSQETQYF. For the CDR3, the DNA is TGCGCCAGCAGCTTCTCGGGGGGGAGTCAAGAGACCCAGTACTTC.

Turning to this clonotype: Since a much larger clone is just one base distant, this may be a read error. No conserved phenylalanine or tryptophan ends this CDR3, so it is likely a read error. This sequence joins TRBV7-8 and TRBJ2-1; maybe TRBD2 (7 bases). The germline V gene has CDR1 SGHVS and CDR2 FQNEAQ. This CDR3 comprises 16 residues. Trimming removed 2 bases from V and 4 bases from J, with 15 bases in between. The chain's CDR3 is CASSLLGGGPYNEQFV. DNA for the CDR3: TGTGCCAGCAGCTTACTCGGCGGGGGCCCTTACAATGAGCAGTTCGTC.

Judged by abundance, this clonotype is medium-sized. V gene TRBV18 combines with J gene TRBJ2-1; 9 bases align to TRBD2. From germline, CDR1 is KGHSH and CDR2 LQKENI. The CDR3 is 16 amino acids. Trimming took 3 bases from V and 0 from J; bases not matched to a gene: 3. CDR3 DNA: TGTGCCAGCTCACCGTCACTAGCGGGCTCCTACAATGAGCAGTTCTTC. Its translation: CASSPSLAGSYNEQFF. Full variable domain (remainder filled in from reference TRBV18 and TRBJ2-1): NAGVMQNPRHLVRRRGQEARLRCSPMKGHSHVYWYRQLPEEGLKFMVYLQKENIIDESGMPKERFSAEFPKEGPSILRIQQVVRGDSAAYFCASSPSLAGSYNEQFFGPGTRLTVL.

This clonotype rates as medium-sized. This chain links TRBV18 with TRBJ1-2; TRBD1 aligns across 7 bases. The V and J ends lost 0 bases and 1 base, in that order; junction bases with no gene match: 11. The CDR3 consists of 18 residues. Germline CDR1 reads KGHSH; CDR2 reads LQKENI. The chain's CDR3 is CASSPPGQFLTFNYGYTF. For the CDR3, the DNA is TGTGCCAGCTCACCACCGGGACAGTTCCTTACCTTTAACTATGGCTACACCTTC.

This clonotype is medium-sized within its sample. CDR3 amino acids: CASSTYEQYF. Here the CDR3 DNA reads TGTGCCAGCAGTACCTACGAGCAGTACTTC. This chain connects TRBV2 to TRBJ2-7; the D is unclear. Germline V CDR1 and CDR2: SNHLY, FYNNEI. This CDR3 region has 10 residues. Trimming took 5 bases from V and 2 from J, leaving 1 base between them.

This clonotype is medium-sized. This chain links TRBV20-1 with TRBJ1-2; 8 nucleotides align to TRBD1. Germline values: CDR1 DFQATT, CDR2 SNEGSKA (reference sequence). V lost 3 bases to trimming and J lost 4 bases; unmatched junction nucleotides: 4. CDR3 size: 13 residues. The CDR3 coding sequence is TGCAGTGCTAGTGACAGGGGTGGCTATGGCTACACCTTC. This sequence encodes CSASDRGGYGYTF.

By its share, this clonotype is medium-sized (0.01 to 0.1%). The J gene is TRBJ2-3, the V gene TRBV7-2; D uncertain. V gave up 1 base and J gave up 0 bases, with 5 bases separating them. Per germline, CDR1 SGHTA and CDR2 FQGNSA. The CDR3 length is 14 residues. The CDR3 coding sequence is TGTGCCAGCAGCTTAGATACGAGCACAGATACGCAGTATTTT. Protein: CASSLDTSTDTQYF.

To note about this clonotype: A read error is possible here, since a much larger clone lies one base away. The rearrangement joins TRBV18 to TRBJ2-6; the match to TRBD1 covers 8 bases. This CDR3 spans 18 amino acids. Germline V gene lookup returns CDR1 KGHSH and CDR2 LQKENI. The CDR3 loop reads CVSSLPTGVVTGANVLTF. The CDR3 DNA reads TGTGTCAGCTCTCTGCCGACAGGGGTTGTAACTGGGGCCAACGTCCTGACTTTC. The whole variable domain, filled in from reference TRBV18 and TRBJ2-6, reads NAGVMQNPRHLVRRRGQEARLRCSPMKGHSHVYWYRQLPEEGLKFMVYLQKENIIDESGMPKERFSAEFPKEGPSILRIQQVVRGDSAAYFCVSSLPTGVVTGANVLTFGAGSRLTVL.

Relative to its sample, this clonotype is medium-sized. CDR3 sequence: CASSIGGTRETQYF. For the CDR3, the DNA is TGTGCCAGTAGTATAGGCGGCACGAGGGAGACCCAGTACTTC. The V gene is TRBV19, the J gene TRBJ2-5; D unclear. Trimming left V 1 base short and J 5 bases short, with 11 bases between. The germline V gene encodes CDR1 LNHDA and CDR2 SQIVND (reference sequence). CDR3 length: 14 residues.